What follows are 4 T cell receptor beta chains derived from one specimen sequenced in a study of cytomegalovirus exposure and HLA in healthy donors. This PCR relied on a set of 60 Vbeta primers and 13 Jbeta primers. Libraries were prepared by immunoSEQ multiplex PCR; TCRdb keeps only in-frame clonotypes and omits some of them. The table lists tens of thousands of clones. Sequenced input: PBMCs. The receptors come from a man aged 30 to 45 in good health and CMV-seronegative.

V gene TRBV29-1 combines with J gene TRBJ1-3, with 8 bases aligning to TRBD1. The CDR3 covers 13 residues. Per germline, CDR1 SQVTM and CDR2 ANQGSEA. The V gene end was trimmed by 6 bases and the J gene end by 4 bases; junction bases not matched to a gene: 5. The CDR3 protein is CSVQGAAGNTIYF. The CDR3 DNA follows: TGCAGCGTGCAGGGGGCAGCAGGAAACACCATATATTTT.

This chain connects TRBV5-1 to TRBJ2-7; D is ambiguous. Germline CDR1 SGHRS, CDR2 YFSETQ. This CDR3 is 15 amino acids long. The V end lost 0 bases, the J end lost 3 bases, and 13 bases lay between the germline ends. CDR3 in DNA: TGCGCCAGCAGCTTGGGCGAGGAGAAGGTCTACGAGCAGTACTTC. Translating gives CASSLGEEKVYEQYF.

This CDR3 reads CASSPTGGEWSGYTF. In DNA form, the CDR3 reads TGCGCCAGCAGCCCGACAGGGGGCGAATGGTCTGGCTACACCTTC. The V gene is TRBV5-1, the J gene TRBJ1-2; TRBD1 matches 10 bases. J lost 7 bases, V lost 4 bases, and 10 bases had no gene match. Germline CDR1 SGHRS, CDR2 YFSETQ. The CDR3 has 15 residues.

The rearrangement links TRBV5-6 to TRBJ1-1, with D unresolved. The V gene lost 3 bases and the J gene lost 7 bases, with 10 bases spanning the gap. There are 12 residues in the CDR3. Germline V lookup: CDR1 SGHDT, CDR2 YYEEEE. CDR3 sequence (DNA): TGTGCCAGCAGCTCGGGGAGGGTTGAAGCTTTCTTT. Residues: CASSSGRVEAFF.